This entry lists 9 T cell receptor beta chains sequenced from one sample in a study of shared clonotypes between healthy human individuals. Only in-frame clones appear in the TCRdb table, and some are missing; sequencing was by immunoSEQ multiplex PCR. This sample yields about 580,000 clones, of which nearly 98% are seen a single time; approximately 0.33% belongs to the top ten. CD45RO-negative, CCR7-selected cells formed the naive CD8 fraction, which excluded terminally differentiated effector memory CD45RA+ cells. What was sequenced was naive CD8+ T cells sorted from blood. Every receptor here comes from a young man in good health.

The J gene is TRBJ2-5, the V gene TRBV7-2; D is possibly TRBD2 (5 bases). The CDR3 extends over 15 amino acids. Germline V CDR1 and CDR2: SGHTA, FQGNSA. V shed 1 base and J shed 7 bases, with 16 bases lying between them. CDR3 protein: CASSLGAGGGPTQYF. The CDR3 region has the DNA TGTGCCAGCAGCTTAGGGGCGGGCGGTGGGCCGACCCAGTACTTC.

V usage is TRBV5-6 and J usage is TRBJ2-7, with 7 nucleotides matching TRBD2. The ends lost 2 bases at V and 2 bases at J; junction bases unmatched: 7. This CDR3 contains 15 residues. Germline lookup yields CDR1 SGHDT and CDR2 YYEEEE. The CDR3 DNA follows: TGTGCCAGCAGCTTCAAGACTAGCCCAGCCTACGAGCAGTACTTC. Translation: CASSFKTSPAYEQYF.

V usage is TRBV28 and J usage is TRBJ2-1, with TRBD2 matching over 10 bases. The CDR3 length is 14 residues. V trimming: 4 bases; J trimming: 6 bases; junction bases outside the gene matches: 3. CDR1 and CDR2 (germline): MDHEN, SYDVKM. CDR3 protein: CASSSSSGSNEQFF. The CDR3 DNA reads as TGTGCCAGCAGTTCCTCTAGCGGGAGCAATGAGCAGTTCTTC. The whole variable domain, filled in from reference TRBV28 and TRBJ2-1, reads DVKVTQSSRYLVKRTGEKVFLECVQDMDHENMFWYRQDPGLGLRLIYFSYDVKMKEKGDIPEGYSVSREKKERFSLILESASTNQTSMYLCASSSSSGSNEQFFGPGTRLTVL.

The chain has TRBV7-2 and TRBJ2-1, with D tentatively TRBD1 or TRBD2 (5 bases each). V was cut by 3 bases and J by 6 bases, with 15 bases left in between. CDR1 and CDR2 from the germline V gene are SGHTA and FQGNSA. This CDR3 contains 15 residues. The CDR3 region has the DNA TGTGCCAGCAGCTTTTCCTGGGACCCTTTCAATGAGCAGTTCTTC. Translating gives CASSFSWDPFNEQFF.

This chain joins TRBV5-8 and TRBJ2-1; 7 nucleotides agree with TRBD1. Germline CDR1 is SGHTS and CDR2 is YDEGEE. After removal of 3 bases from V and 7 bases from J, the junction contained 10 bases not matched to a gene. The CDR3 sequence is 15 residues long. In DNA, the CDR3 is TGTGCCAGCAGCTGGCGAACAGGGGTGTGGAATGAGCAGTTCTTC. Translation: CASSWRTGVWNEQFF.

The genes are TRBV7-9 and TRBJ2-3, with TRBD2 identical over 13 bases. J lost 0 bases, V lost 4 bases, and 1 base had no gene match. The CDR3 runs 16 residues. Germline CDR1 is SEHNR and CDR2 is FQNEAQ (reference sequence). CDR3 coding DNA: TGTGCCAGCAGCTGGGGACTAGCGGGGAGCACAGATACGCAGTATTTT. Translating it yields CASSWGLAGSTDTQYF.

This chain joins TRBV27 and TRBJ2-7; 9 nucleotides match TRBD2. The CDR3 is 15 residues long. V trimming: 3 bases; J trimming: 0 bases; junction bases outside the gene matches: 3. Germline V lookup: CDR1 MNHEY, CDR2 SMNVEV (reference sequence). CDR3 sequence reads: CASSFSLAGSYEQYF. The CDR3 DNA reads TGTGCCAGCAGTTTTTCACTAGCGGGCTCCTACGAGCAGTACTTC.

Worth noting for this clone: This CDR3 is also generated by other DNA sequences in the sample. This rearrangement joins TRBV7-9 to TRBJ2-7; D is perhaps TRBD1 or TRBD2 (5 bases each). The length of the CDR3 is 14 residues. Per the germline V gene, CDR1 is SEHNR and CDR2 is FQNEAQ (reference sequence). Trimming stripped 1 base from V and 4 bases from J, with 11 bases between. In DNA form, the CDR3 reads TGTGCCAGCAGCTTAGGGGGACGTGCTTACGAGCAGTACTTC. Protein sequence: CASSLGGRAYEQYF.

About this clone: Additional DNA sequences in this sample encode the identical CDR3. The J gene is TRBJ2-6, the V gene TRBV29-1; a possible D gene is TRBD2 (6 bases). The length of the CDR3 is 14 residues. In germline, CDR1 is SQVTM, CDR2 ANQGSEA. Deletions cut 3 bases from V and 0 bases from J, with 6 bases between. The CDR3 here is CSVDGGSGANVLTF. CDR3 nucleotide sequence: TGCAGCGTTGACGGGGGCTCTGGGGCCAACGTCCTGACTTTC.